These T cell receptor beta chains were read from a single sample in a study of blood T cells in healthy people across ages. MiXCR, applied by TCRdb to the 5' RACE reads, yields one record per CDR3 protein. The data show some 1 million distinct CDR3 sequences, over 35% seen once. The source material was blood. These receptors originate from a woman aged 55-69 years in good health. The CDR3 runs from the conserved cysteine through the conserved F or W. The D gene is left open where the match is weak. Clone sizes are given selectively: once, few, many, or a class where the clone is expanded.

size	V	D	J	CDR3
.	TRBV5-5	.	.	CASSLGEAAATYEQYF
.	TRBV25-1	TRBD2	TRBJ2-5	CASSGGTSWETQYF
few	TRBV7-8	TRBD1	TRBJ2-3	CASSLGIAGGADTQYF
once	TRBV10-3	.	TRBJ2-1	CAISEVPGGGSEQFF
.	TRBV20-1	.	TRBJ2-1	CSATTHGGAYNEQFF
.	TRBV28	TRBD2	TRBJ2-6	CASSLSAGVLSSGANVLTF
.	TRBV5-1	.	TRBJ2-3	CASSGTRVSNTDTQYF
.	TRBV21-1	.	.	CASSKVKRASTYEQYF
many	TRBV7-9	.	TRBJ2-1	CASSPPDAGFNEQFF
few	TRBV28	.	TRBJ1-2	CASSRENNYGYTF
few	TRBV20-1	TRBD1	TRBJ2-5	CSARVGTGRAKTQYF
few	TRBV20-1	.	TRBJ2-1	CSAREASSSYNEQFF
.	TRBV5-1	TRBD1	TRBJ1-4	CASSLGGSATNEKLFF
.	TRBV5-6	.	TRBJ2-5	CASSLSLGETQYF
.	TRBV4-2	.	TRBJ2-1	CASSQLWVGDEQFF
.	TRBV7-2	.	TRBJ1-4	CASSFSRTEKLFF
.	TRBV6-1	TRBD2	TRBJ2-1	CASTAGATKKFF
few	TRBV7-9	TRBD1	TRBJ2-7	CASSNPGQGSYEQYF
.	TRBV15	.	TRBJ1-1	CATSRDLNTEAFF
once	TRBV5-1	TRBD1	TRBJ2-3	CASSQGQGSSTDTQCF
.	TRBV6-1	TRBD2	TRBJ2-7	CASRGTSGTTYEQYF
.	TRBV5-1	.	TRBJ1-1	CASSLMQGRVPDTEAFF
few	TRBV6-5	TRBD2	TRBJ2-1	CASSYSKASGRQFF
few	TRBV5-1	.	TRBJ2-1	CASSLEVYYNEQFF
many	TRBV15	.	TRBJ2-5	CATSRGSNNQETQYF
.	TRBV10-2	.	TRBJ2-3	CASSEDRAGTDTQYF
many	TRBV10-3	.	TRBJ2-5	CAISESQETQYF
.	TRBV18	TRBD1	TRBJ2-7	CASSPDTTIKPGQSSYNEQYF
.	TRBV7-9	.	TRBJ1-2	CASSFPRSYGYTF
.	TRBV3-1	.	TRBJ2-7	CASSPRVPSYEQYF
.	TRBV30	TRBD2	TRBJ2-5	CAWSMMGLAVPQETQYF
.	TRBV20-1	.	TRBJ1-2	CSASFGGSGYTF
few	TRBV5-5	TRBD1	TRBJ2-5	CASSSRSGGETQYF
few	TRBV20-1	TRBD2	TRBJ2-5	CSASPGTSGGETQYF
once	TRBV11-2	.	TRBJ2-5	CASTMGGETQYF
.	TRBV27	.	TRBJ2-5	CASTPWGLQGNEQYF
few	TRBV11-2	TRBD2	TRBJ2-7	CASSLGLAGSHEQYF
.	TRBV10-3	.	TRBJ2-1	CAISDGGSLSYNEQFF
.	TRBV27	TRBD2	TRBJ2-3	CASSRAGTSIDTQYF
.	TRBV3-1	TRBD1	TRBJ1-1	CASSQPGQGDEAFF
.	TRBV7-9	.	TRBJ1-4	CASSLYGRDEKLFF
.	TRBV27	TRBD1	TRBJ2-7	CASSYLQTGSTYEQYF
.	TRBV15	.	TRBJ2-5	CATSRDSGMQETQYF
.	TRBV20-1	TRBD2	TRBJ2-5	CSARDPNSGTGYEQYF
many	TRBV12-3/TRBV12-4	TRBD2	TRBJ2-5	CASRTGTSGRYETQYF
.	TRBV7-9	.	TRBJ2-5	CASAGTQETQYF
few	TRBV20-1	.	TRBJ1-4	CSATQGNEKLFF
.	TRBV29-1	.	TRBJ2-1	CSVGHRLAYNEQFF
.	TRBV2	.	TRBJ2-1	CASSSWGSTNEQFF
.	TRBV9	.	TRBJ2-7	CASSAGIDYEQYF
.	TRBV6-1	TRBD1	TRBJ2-1	CASSEADRGSSNEQFF